Below, 16 T cell receptor beta chains from the same sample are listed, as sequenced in a study of cytomegalovirus exposure and HLA in healthy donors (dated 2017 in TCRdb). The library was prepared using the immunoSEQ multiplex PCR assay. For the multiplex PCR, a mixture combining 60 forward primers for TCR Vbeta segments and 13 reverse primers for TCR Jbeta segments was used. TCRdb mirrors the immuneACCESS table, restricted to in-frame sequences. Some clones are absent from its copies; in checked studies, under half trace to an unresolved V gene, and the reason for the others is unknown. The sample table holds approximately 75,000 clones, of which around 83% were seen once. The top ten clones comprise 15% to 20% of the sample. Sequenced sample: PBMCs. Receptors were obtained from a man between 65 and 85 years old in good health and CMV-seropositive.

This chain links TRBV18 with TRBJ2-5; D is unresolved. The CDR3 consists of 15 residues. CDR1 is KGHSH, CDR2 LQKENI, per germline. V was pared by 3 bases and J by 1 base, with 12 bases between. This CDR3 is CASSPSSGVQETQYF. The CDR3 DNA follows: TGTGCCAGCTCACCCTCCTCCGGAGTCCAAGAGACCCAGTACTTC. Filled out from reference TRBV18 and TRBJ2-5, the complete variable domain reads NAGVMQNPRHLVRRRGQEARLRCSPMKGHSHVYWYRQLPEEGLKFMVYLQKENIIDESGMPKERFSAEFPKEGPSILRIQQVVRGDSAAYFCASSPSSGVQETQYFGPGTRLLVL.

The chain is built from TRBV9 and TRBJ1-4; D uncertain. Deletions cut 0 bases from V and 8 bases from J, with 14 bases between. CDR1 and CDR2 from the germline V gene are SGDLS and YYNGEE. The CDR3 totals 15 residues. Here the CDR3 DNA reads TGTGCCAGCAGCGTAGACAGCAGGATGAGCGAAAAACTGTTTTTT. Translation: CASSVDSRMSEKLFF.

This chain uses TRBV18 with TRBJ2-7; no definite D call. The CDR3 extends over 13 amino acids. Trimming shortened V by 0 bases and J by 2 bases, and 5 bases separated the two germline ends. CDR1 and CDR2 from the germline V gene are KGHSH and LQKENI. CDR3 nucleotide sequence: TGTGCCAGCTCACCACCGTCCACCTACGAGCAGTACTTC. This codes for CASSPPSTYEQYF.

The rearrangement joins TRBV19 to TRBJ1-2; possibly TRBD1 for D (5 bases). Germline V gene data show CDR1 as LNHDA and CDR2 as SQIVND (reference sequence). Trimming stripped 8 bases from V and 8 bases from J, with 24 bases between. This CDR3 spans 15 amino acids. The CDR3 nucleotides read TGTGCCAGTCAAACTTCGGGGGTATTATCAGGCGGCTACACCTTC. This encodes CASQTSGVLSGGYTF.

The chain couples TRBV10-3 to TRBJ2-7, with 7 bases identical to TRBD2. V was clipped by 9 bases and J by 2 bases; unmatched bases: 4. Germline lookup yields CDR1 ENHRY and CDR2 SYGVKD. The CDR3 runs to 12 residues. The CDR3 bases are TGTGCCATGGGGACTAAAGCCTACGAGCAGTACTTC. This gives the protein CAMGTKAYEQYF.

V and J are TRBV9 and TRBJ1-5; 10 nucleotides agree with TRBD1. The CDR3 loop spans 15 amino acids. Per germline, CDR1 SGDLS and CDR2 YYNGEE. Germline trimming cut 4 bases from V and 4 bases from J; bases unmatched to any gene: 5. As DNA, the CDR3 is TGTGCCAGCAGCTCGGGACAGGGGCTGAATCAGCCCCAGCATTTT. Amino acids: CASSSGQGLNQPQHF.

This clone was seen once. The chain couples TRBV11-2 to TRBJ2-5, with 9 bases matching TRBD2. The germline gives CDR1 SGHAT, CDR2 FQNNGV. V gave up 5 bases and J gave up 5 bases; unmatched junction bases: 6. The CDR3 runs 14 residues. The chain's CDR3 is CASSPGLAKETQYF. The DNA for the CDR3 is TGTGCCAGCAGCCCCGGACTAGCGAAGGAGACCCAGTACTTC.

This clone was counted only a few times. CDR3 protein: CASSALETDWVVDEQFF. The CDR3 DNA reads as TGTGCCAGCAGTGCCCTGGAGACGGACTGGGTGGTCGATGAGCAGTTCTTC. This rearrangement joins TRBV6-1 to TRBJ2-1; perhaps TRBD2 as D (5 bases). This CDR3 has 17 residues. V was clipped by 4 bases and J by 8 bases, with 24 bases between them. Germline V lookup: CDR1 MNHNS, CDR2 SASEGT.

This rearrangement joins TRBV19 to TRBJ2-2; the D is unclear. The CDR3 loop spans 13 amino acids. Germline CDR1 reads LNHDA; CDR2 reads SQIVND (reference sequence). V lost 1 base and J lost 6, with 6 bases in between. CDR3 DNA: TGTGCCAGTAGTATAGTATTTTCCGGGGAGCTGTTTTTT. Translation gives CASSIVFSGELFF.

The chain joins TRBV29-1 to TRBJ1-5, with TRBD1 matching over 8 bases. The CDR3 spans 13 residues. Germline V gene data show CDR1 as SQVTM and CDR2 as ANQGSEA. Trimming took 6 bases from V and 4 from J; bases not matched to a gene: 5. CDR3 sequence (DNA): TGCAGCGTCGGACAGGGTGAAAATCAGCCCCAGCATTTT. Translation gives CSVGQGENQPQHF.

The V call is TRBV30, the J call TRBJ2-3; D is uncertain. The V gene lost 1 base and the J gene lost 6 bases, with 11 bases spanning the gap. CDR1 and CDR2 from the germline V gene are GTSNPN and SVGIG (reference sequence). The CDR3 loop spans 13 amino acids. As DNA, the CDR3 is TGTGCCTGGAGTGGGGCGTCTCCGGATACGCAGTATTTT. As protein: CAWSGASPDTQYF.

The chain recombines TRBV7-9 with TRBJ2-1; no clear D gene. Germline-derived CDR1 and CDR2 are SEHNR and FQNEAQ (reference sequence). The CDR3 sequence is 11 residues long. V lost 1 base and J 15 bases, leaving 10 bases between the germline ends. CDR3 sequence reads: CASSLGWHRFF. CDR3 nucleotide sequence: TGTGCCAGCAGCTTAGGGTGGCACAGGTTCTTC.

The chain employs TRBV28 and TRBJ2-5, with D perhaps matching TRBD2 (5 bases). Trimming removed 8 bases at V and 4 bases at J, with 17 bases between. CDR1 is MDHEN and CDR2 is SYDVKM in the germline V gene. CDR3 length equals 14 residues. CDR3 sequence: CASFRSGAGETQYF. In nucleotides, the CDR3 is TGTGCCAGCTTCAGGAGCGGAGCTGGAGAGACCCAGTACTTC.

This clone was observed a single time. The CDR3: CASSPRFGEGIQYF. As DNA, the CDR3 is TGTGCCAGCTCACCGAGGTTTGGTGAGGGCATTCAGTACTTC. This chain joins TRBV18 and TRBJ2-4, with D tentatively TRBD2 (5 bases). Trimming removed 3 bases at V and 9 bases at J, with 15 bases between. There are 14 residues in the CDR3. CDR1 and CDR2 from the germline V gene are KGHSH and LQKENI.

Comment on this clone: One junction end does not reproduce the germline sequence, and a read error may be involved. The chain uses TRBV2 and TRBJ2-7; perhaps D is TRBD1 or TRBD2 (6 bases each). CDR3 length equals 14 residues. Looked up from germline, CDR1 is SNHLY and CDR2 is FYNNEI. This CDR3 reads CASIEQGGLYEQYF. CDR3 DNA sequence: TGTGCCAGCATTGAACAGGGAGGTCTCTACGAGCAGTACTTC.

V usage is TRBV2 and J usage is TRBJ1-5, with 8 bases matching TRBD1. The CDR3 is made up of 15 amino acids. V lost 6 bases to trimming and J lost 5 bases; unmatched junction nucleotides: 9. Looked up from germline, CDR1 is SNHLY and CDR2 is FYNNEI. The CDR3 loop is CASSSTGVGYQPQHF. CDR3 nucleotide sequence: TGTGCCAGCAGCTCGACAGGGGTCGGTTATCAGCCCCAGCATTTT.